Presented here are 5 T cell receptor beta chains from one specimen sequenced in a study of shared clonotypes between healthy human individuals. Profiled with immunoSEQ multiplex PCR; TCRdb holds only in-frame clones, not every one. The sample shows roughly 1.4 million clones, approximately 98.5% of them seen only once. Sample: naive CD4+ T cells sorted from blood. Specified subset: CD45RA+ positively selected. The origin of the receptors is a young man in good health.

The chain employs TRBV27 and TRBJ2-7; 8 bases agree with TRBD1. J was trimmed by 3 bases and V by 1 base; bases with no gene match: 5. The length of the CDR3 is 15 residues. The V gene's germline CDR1 is MNHEY and CDR2 SMNVEV (reference sequence). CDR3 sequence: CASSLLGQGIYEQYF. The CDR3 DNA reads as TGTGCCAGCAGTTTATTAGGACAGGGAATCTACGAGCAGTACTTC.

As concerns this clone: This same CDR3 is encoded by further DNA sequences in the sample. J is TRBJ2-7 and V is TRBV15; D may be TRBD2 (5 bases). V was pared by 1 base and J by 0 bases, with 10 bases between. The CDR3 runs 15 residues. The germline CDR1 and CDR2 sequences are LNHNV and YYDKDF (reference sequence). The CDR3 DNA is TGTGCCACCAGCAGAGCCGGTGGGAGCTCCTACGAGCAGTACTTC. It yields the protein CATSRAGGSSYEQYF.

The CDR3 nucleotides are TGCGCCAGCAGCTTGGTTGTGAACTCCTACAATGAGCAGTTCTTC. This gives the protein CASSLVVNSYNEQFF. The chain uses TRBV5-1 and TRBJ2-1; D not certain. Trimming removed 0 bases at V and 0 bases at J, with 7 bases between. This CDR3 region has 15 residues. Germline lookup yields CDR1 SGHRS and CDR2 YFSETQ.

The rearrangement joins TRBV14 to TRBJ2-1; possibly TRBD2 for D (5 bases). Germline loops: CDR1 SGHDN, CDR2 FVKESK. The V end lost 4 bases, the J end lost 8 bases, and 18 bases lay between the germline ends. The CDR3 loop spans 15 amino acids. CDR3 DNA sequence: TGTGCCAGCAGCCCCGACCAGACCACGAGGGATGAGCAGTTCTTC. This encodes CASSPDQTTRDEQFF.

This clone was counted once. This chain connects TRBV6-6 to TRBJ2-1; 10 bases fit TRBD2. Looked up from germline, CDR1 is MNHNY and CDR2 is SVGAGI (reference sequence). The CDR3 totals 16 residues. V was pared by 6 bases and J by 5 bases, with 10 bases of the junction left unmatched. This CDR3 is CASSPASGRGHNEQFF. DNA of the CDR3: TGTGCCAGCAGCCCGGCGAGCGGGAGGGGACACAATGAGCAGTTCTTC.